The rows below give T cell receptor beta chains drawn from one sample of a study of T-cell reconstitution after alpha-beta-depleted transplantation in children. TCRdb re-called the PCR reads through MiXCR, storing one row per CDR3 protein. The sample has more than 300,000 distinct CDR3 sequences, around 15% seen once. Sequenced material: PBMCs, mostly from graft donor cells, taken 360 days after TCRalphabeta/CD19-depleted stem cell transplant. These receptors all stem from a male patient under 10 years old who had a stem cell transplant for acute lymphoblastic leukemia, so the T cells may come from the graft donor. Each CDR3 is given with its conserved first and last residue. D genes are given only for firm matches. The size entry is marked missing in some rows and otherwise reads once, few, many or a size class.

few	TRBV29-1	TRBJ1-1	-	TGCAGCGTTGACCCTACTCTAAACCCCACTGAAGCTTTCTTT	CSVDPTLNPTEAFF
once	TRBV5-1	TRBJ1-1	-	TGCGCCAGCAGCTTGGAAGGGACTGGGGGCACTGAAGCTTTCTTT	CASSLEGTGGTEAFF
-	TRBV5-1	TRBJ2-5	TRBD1	TGCGCCAGCGGGACAGACCAAGAGACCCAGTACTTC	CASGTDQETQYF
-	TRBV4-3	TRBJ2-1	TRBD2	TGCGCCAGCAGCCTTTCTAGCGGGGGTGGCAATGAGCAGTTCTTC	CASSLSSGGGNEQFF
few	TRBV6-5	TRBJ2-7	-	TGTGCCAGCAGTTACTCAGGGCCCCTGCCTAATCCCTACGAGCAGTACTTC	CASSYSGPLPNPYEQYF
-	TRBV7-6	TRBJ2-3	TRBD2	TGTGCCAGCAGCCCCCCTTTTACGTTAGCGGGAGGCCTTGCAGATACGCAGTATTTT	CASSPPFTLAGGLADTQYF
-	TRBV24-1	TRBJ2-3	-	TGTGCCACCAGTGATTTGCACAGCACAGATACGCAGTATTTT	CATSDLHSTDTQYF
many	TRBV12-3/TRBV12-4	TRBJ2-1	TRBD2	TGTGCCAGCACTCAGCCTGGCGGGAGTGTGCAGTTCTTC	CASTQPGGSVQFF
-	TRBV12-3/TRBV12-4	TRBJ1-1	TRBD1	TGTGCCAGCAGTACTAGGACAGGGGGGAATGAAGCTTTCTTT	CASSTRTGGNEAFF
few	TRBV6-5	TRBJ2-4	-	TGTGCCAGCAGTTATGGACCTGGGGTGGGGAACATTCAGTACTTC	CASSYGPGVGNIQYF
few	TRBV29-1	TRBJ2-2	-	TGCAGCGCTGCAACCGGACTCCCCCCCCGGGAGCTGTTTTTT	CSAATGLPPRELFF
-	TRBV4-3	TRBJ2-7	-	TGCGCCAGCAGCCAAGTGCCTTTCTCCTACGAGCAGTACTTC	CASSQVPFSYEQYF
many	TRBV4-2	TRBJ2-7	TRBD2	TGTGCCAGCAGCCAAGATTTGACTAGCGGCCCCTACGAGCAGTACTTC	CASSQDLTSGPYEQYF
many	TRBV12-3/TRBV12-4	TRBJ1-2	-	TGTGCCAGCAGTTTCCGGGCCCTTGGTAACTATGGCTACACCTTC	CASSFRALGNYGYTF
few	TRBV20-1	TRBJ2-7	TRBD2	TGCAGTGCTAGAGATATGGCGGGAGGCCCCTACGAGCAGTACTTC	CSARDMAGGPYEQYF
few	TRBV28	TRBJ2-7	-	TGTGCCAGTCACACCGGAGTGGACGAGCAGTACTTC	CASHTGVDEQYF
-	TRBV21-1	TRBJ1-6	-	TGTGCCAGCAGCAAAGATAGGCAGCTTTATTCACCCCTCCACTTT	CASSKDRQLYSPLHF
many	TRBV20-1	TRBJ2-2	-	TGCAGTGTCTTAGACACCGGGGAGCTGTTTTTT	CSVLDTGELFF
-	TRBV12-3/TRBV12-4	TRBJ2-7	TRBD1	TGTGCCAGCAGTCCCCAGGGGGCCGAGCAGTACTTC	CASSPQGAEQYF
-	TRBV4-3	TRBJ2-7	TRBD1	TGCGCCAGCAGCCACCGGGACAGGGTATACGAGCAGTACTTC	CASSHRDRVYEQYF
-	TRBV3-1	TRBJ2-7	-	TGTGCCAGCAGCCCCGGACTACTAGGTTACGAGCAGTACTTC	CASSPGLLGYEQYF
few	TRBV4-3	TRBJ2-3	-	TGCGCCAGCAGCCAAGAAGTGTCCGGGGTCGGCACAGATACGCAGTATTTT	CASSQEVSGVGTDTQYF
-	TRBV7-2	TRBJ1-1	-	TGTGCCAGCAGCCCCCACACGCGGGGGGCGAACACTGAAGCTTTCTTT	CASSPHTRGANTEAFF
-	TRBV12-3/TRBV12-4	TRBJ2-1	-	TGTGCCAGCAGTTTTCCCTTCGACAGGCTCTACAATGAGCAGTTCTTC	CASSFPFDRLYNEQFF
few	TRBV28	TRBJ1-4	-	TGTGCCAGCAGTTTTGGGTCGATTGGTGGGCGGACACTGTTTTTT	CASSFGSIGGRTLFF
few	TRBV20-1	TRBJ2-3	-	TGCAGTGCCGTACCCGTCGAGGCATCCTTTGCAGATACGCAGTATTTT	CSAVPVEASFADTQYF
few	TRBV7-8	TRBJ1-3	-	TGTGCCAGCAGCTCTAGGACTTCTCGCACCATATATTTT	CASSSRTSRTIYF
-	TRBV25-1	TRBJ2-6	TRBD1	TGTGCCAGCTCCGCCTCCAAAACAGGGGAAACTGGGGCCAACGTCCTAACTTTC	CASSASKTGETGANVLTF
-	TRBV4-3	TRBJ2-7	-	TGCGCCAGCAGCCAAGATAAGGACGGATCCTACGAGCAGTACTTC	CASSQDKDGSYEQYF
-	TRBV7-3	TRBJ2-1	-	TGTGCCAGCAGCTACCGACCCCTCGGGACGACAGACCACCGGAGCTCCTACAATGAGCAGTTCTTC	CASSYRPLGTTDHRSSYNEQFF
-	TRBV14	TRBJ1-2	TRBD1	TGTGCCAGCAGCCCGCGGACAGGGGCTAACTATGGCTACACCTTC	CASSPRTGANYGYTF
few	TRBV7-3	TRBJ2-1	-	TGTGCCAGCAGCCCCACAGGAGGGCCGTCCTACAATGAGCAGTTCTTC	CASSPTGGPSYNEQFF
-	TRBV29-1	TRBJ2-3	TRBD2	TGCAGCGTTGAGGTACTAGCGGCACTCGGTACGCAGTATTTT	CSVEVLAALGTQYF
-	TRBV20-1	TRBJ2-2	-	TGCAGTGCTAGAGATAGAATGCGGGAGCTGTTTTTT	CSARDRMRELFF
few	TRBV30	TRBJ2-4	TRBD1	TGTGCCTGGAGTACCCTGACAGGGGATTTGTACTTC	CAWSTLTGDLYF
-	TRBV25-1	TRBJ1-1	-	TGTGCCAGCAGGCAAGTAGAACGCACTGAAGCTTTCTTT	CASRQVERTEAFF
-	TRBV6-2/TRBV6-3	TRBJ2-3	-	TGTGCCAGCGACGCTGGAGATACGCAGTATTTT	CASDAGDTQYF
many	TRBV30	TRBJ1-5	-	TGTGCCTGGAGTGGACGGTCCGATCAGCCCCAGCATTTT	CAWSGRSDQPQHF